Listed below are T cell receptor beta chains from one sample, sequenced in a study of PD-1 blockade in classical Hodgkin lymphoma. The table came from immunoSEQ multiplex PCR; TCRdb's copy has only in-frame clones and leaves some out. The sample lists 15,000 or so clones, 90% to 95% occurring once. Material for sequencing was CD8+ T cells from blood. The receptors derive from a human donor with classical Hodgkin lymphoma. Both conserved end residues are part of each CDR3. The D gene is left open where the match is weak. A clone size is listed for some rows: how often the clone was seen (once, few, many), or a class if it is expanded.

TGCAGCGGTAGGACAGGGTCGGATGAGCAGTACTTC	CSGRTGSDEQYF	TRBV29-1	TRBJ2-7	12	.	TRBD1
TGTGCCAGCAGTCCCCCGCATAGGGTAGCGGGAACTCCCTACGAGCAGTACTTC	CASSPPHRVAGTPYEQYF	TRBV28	TRBJ2-7	18	.	TRBD2
TGCGCCAGCAGCCAAAGTGTCGACAGCTACAACCAAGAGACCCAGTACTTC	CASSQSVDSYNQETQYF	TRBV4-1	TRBJ2-5	17	.	.
TGTGCCAGCAGTCCACTAGCCGAAAGCTCCTACGAGCAGTACTTC	CASSPLAESSYEQYF	TRBV6-5	TRBJ2-7	15	.	.
TGTGCCAGCAGCCCATGGACAGGGACTACCGGGGAGCTGTTTTTT	CASSPWTGTTGELFF	TRBV5-6	TRBJ2-2	15	.	TRBD1
TGTGCCAGCAGGGACGGGAGCTCTGGAAACACCATATATTTT	CASRDGSSGNTIYF	TRBV19	TRBJ1-3	14	.	.
TGTGCCAGCAGTTACGCGGGGGATAAGGCAGATACGCAGTATTTT	CASSYAGDKADTQYF	TRBV6-5	TRBJ2-3	15	.	TRBD2
TGTGCCAGTGATTCGTGGAGCACAGATACGCAGTATTTT	CASDSWSTDTQYF	TRBV19	TRBJ2-3	13	.	.
TGTGCCAGCAGCTCTTCCCCTGGAGAGGGGGCAGGTTATGGCTACACCTTC	CASSSSPGEGAGYGYTF	TRBV7-3	TRBJ1-2	17	.	TRBD1
TGTGCCAGCAGCACCGGGACAGGGGAGACAGATACGCAGTATTTT	CASSTGTGETDTQYF	TRBV11-3	TRBJ2-3	15	.	TRBD1
TGTGCCAGCAGTTCGGGACTAGCGGGAGGCCCCCTTCATGGTGAGCAGTTCTTC	CASSSGLAGGPLHGEQFF	TRBV27	TRBJ2-1	18	.	TRBD2
TGCGCCAGCAGCCAAGAACCCCTCGGGAGGGAAGGGCAGTACTTC	CASSQEPLGREGQYF	TRBV4-1	TRBJ2-7	15	.	TRBD2
TGCGCCAGCAGCCAAGGTGGAAGTCCATTCTACGAGCAGTACTTC	CASSQGGSPFYEQYF	TRBV4-1	TRBJ2-7	15	.	.
TGTGCCAGCAGCGGAATGGGGGGAGAGACCCAGTACTTC	CASSGMGGETQYF	TRBV11-2	TRBJ2-5	13	.	.
TGTGCCAGCAGTAGGACAGAGAACAATGAGCAGTTCTTC	CASSRTENNEQFF	TRBV6-5	TRBJ2-1	13	.	.
TGTGCCAGCAGCTCCGGGCTCCACAACCGCGGGACCCAGTACTTC	CASSSGLHNRGTQYF	TRBV5-6	TRBJ2-5	15	.	.
TGTGCCAGCAGCTTAGCGGCAGGGAACACTGAAGCTTTCTTT	CASSLAAGNTEAFF	TRBV7-9	TRBJ1-1	14	.	.
TGTGCCAGTACCCCCGCGACAGGGAGTCGCGAGCAGTACTTC	CASTPATGSREQYF	TRBV19	TRBJ2-7	14	.	TRBD1
TGCGCCAGCAGCCAGGTTGGGTATGGCTACACCTTC	CASSQVGYGYTF	TRBV4-1	TRBJ1-2	12	.	.
TGTGCCAGCAGCCCCGGACGGAAAGTGAACGAGCAGTACTTC	CASSPGRKVNEQYF	TRBV6-5	TRBJ2-7	14	.	.
TGTGCCAGCAGCCTCGGGACTAGCGGGAGTGGTAATGAGCAGTTCTTC	CASSLGTSGSGNEQFF	TRBV11-1	TRBJ2-1	16	.	TRBD2
TGTGCCATCAGTGAGTCGGGCTTTACAGGGGGCGGCAAAAACATTCAGTACTTC	CAISESGFTGGGKNIQYF	TRBV10-3	TRBJ2-4	18	.	TRBD1
TGTGCCAGCAGCCCAGCGACGTCAAATGAGCAGTTCTTC	CASSPATSNEQFF	TRBV7-3	TRBJ2-1	13	.	.
TGTGCCAGCAGCTTGTGGCAGAACACCGGGGAGCTGTTTTTT	CASSLWQNTGELFF	TRBV5-5	TRBJ2-2	14	.	.
TGTGCCAGCAGGGGGCCTGACTCGACCCCAGCCAAAAACATTCAGTACTTC	CASRGPDSTPAKNIQYF	TRBV6-4	TRBJ2-4	17	.	.
TGTGCCAGCAGTTCGGGGACGGGTCTTGAGCAGTACTTC	CASSSGTGLEQYF	TRBV27	TRBJ2-7	13	.	.
TGTGCCAGCAGTTACGGGTCCCCCTCTGGAAACACCATATATTTT	CASSYGSPSGNTIYF	TRBV6-6	TRBJ1-3	15	.	.
TGTGCCAGCAGCGCATCAGCCCTGTCAGAGCTTTGGGGTTCCTACAATGAGCAGTTCTTC	CASSASALSELWGSYNEQFF	TRBV9	TRBJ2-1	20	.	.
TGTGCCAGCAGTGACTCCGGGACAGGGGGCACCGGGGAGCTGTTTTTT	CASSDSGTGGTGELFF	TRBV6-4	TRBJ2-2	16	.	TRBD1
TGTGCCAGCTCACCTTCGGACAGGGCAGCGCACTACGAGCAGTACTTC	CASSPSDRAAHYEQYF	TRBV18	TRBJ2-7	16	.	TRBD1
TGTGCCAGTAGTCCCCGACTAGCGGGAGGCTCCTACGAGCAGTACTTC	CASSPRLAGGSYEQYF	TRBV19	TRBJ2-7	16	.	TRBD2
TGTGCCAGCAGCCCCCGAAGTAGCGGGAGAGTTTACGAGCAGTACTTC	CASSPRSSGRVYEQYF	TRBV13	TRBJ2-7	16	.	TRBD2
TGTGCCAGCAGTGAAACCGGGCTATCTGGAAACACCATATATTTT	CASSETGLSGNTIYF	TRBV28	TRBJ1-3	15	.	.
TGTGCCAGCAGCTTAATATATGGGACTAGCGGGAAATCAGATACGCAGTATTTT	CASSLIYGTSGKSDTQYF	TRBV7-8	TRBJ2-3	18	.	TRBD2
TGTGCAAGTCGCTCAACCCCCACTAGCGGGCCCTCTTACAATGAGCAGTTCTTC	CASRSTPTSGPSYNEQFF	TRBV12-2	TRBJ2-1	18	.	.
TGTGCCAGCAGTTTATCGGCAGGTCCAAGCTACAATGAGCAGTTCTTC	CASSLSAGPSYNEQFF	TRBV27	TRBJ2-1	16	.	.
TGTGCCAGCAGTCGGGGAGAGGGGGCGCGAGTTAATCAGCCCCAGCATTTT	CASSRGEGARVNQPQHF	TRBV28	TRBJ1-5	17	.	TRBD1
TGTGCCAGTACAGGGGATTACGAGCAGTACTTC	CASTGDYEQYF	TRBV2	TRBJ2-7	11	.	TRBD1
TGTGCCAGCATCAACCGGGAACTTAACTCAGGGAGCACAGATACGCAGTATTTT	CASINRELNSGSTDTQYF	TRBV7-9	TRBJ2-3	18	.	.
TGTGCCAGCAGTGGTCCGGGACAGGGGAGCTACGAGCAGTACTTC	CASSGPGQGSYEQYF	TRBV5-5	TRBJ2-7	15	.	TRBD1
TGTGCCAGCAGCTCGACCCAGGCAGGGTATCAGCCCCAGCATTTT	CASSSTQAGYQPQHF	TRBV7-9	TRBJ1-5	15	large	.
TGTGCCAGCTCCCCGGTGGGAGGGTCCGATGAGCAGTTCTTC	CASSPVGGSDEQFF	TRBV18	TRBJ2-1	14	.	TRBD2
TGTGCCAGCTCACCACCTCCGGGGAATGAGCAGTTCTTC	CASSPPPGNEQFF	TRBV18	TRBJ2-1	13	.	.
TGTGCCAGCAGTACCCCCGGGACAGGGACGGAACGGGAGGGTTCCTCGGCCGATACGCAGTATTTT	CASSTPGTGTEREGSSADTQYF	TRBV27	TRBJ2-3	22	.	.
TGTGCCAGTAGTATCCACAGGGGGAACACTGAAGCTTTCTTT	CASSIHRGNTEAFF	TRBV19	TRBJ1-1	14	.	TRBD1
TGTGCCAGCAGTGACTCGGCGACCGGGGAGCTGTTTTTT	CASSDSATGELFF	TRBV6-4	TRBJ2-2	13	.	.
TGTGCCAGCAGCTTGGTGTGGGAGGGCTACAATGAGCAGTTCTTC	CASSLVWEGYNEQFF	TRBV5-8	TRBJ2-1	15	.	TRBD2
TGTGCCAGCTTTGAGGACGGCAATTCACCCCTCCACTTT	CASFEDGNSPLHF	TRBV2	TRBJ1-6	13	.	.
TGTGCCAGCAGCGTAGCTGGCCTGAACACTGAAGCTTTCTTT	CASSVAGLNTEAFF	TRBV9	TRBJ1-1	14	medium-sized	.
TGTGCCAGCAGTTTCCTGACGACAGAAAACACTGAAGCTTTCTTT	CASSFLTTENTEAFF	TRBV28	TRBJ1-1	15	.	.
TGTGCCAGCAGCTTGAACAGGGGATCAGATACGCAGTATTTT	CASSLNRGSDTQYF	TRBV5-5	TRBJ2-3	14	.	TRBD1
TGTGCCAGCACCGGACTAGCGGGTACTCAAGAGACCCAGTACTTC	CASTGLAGTQETQYF	TRBV6-5	TRBJ2-5	15	.	TRBD2
TGTGCCAGCAGTGAACGTGTCAAATATAATTCACCCCTCCACTTT	CASSERVKYNSPLHF	TRBV6-1	TRBJ1-6	15	.	.